Included here is one T cell receptor beta chain sequence, with context. There is no known antigen for this receptor. No base qualities exist here, and no much larger clone lies one base off it. Germline trimming amounts to 2 bases on V and 3 bases on J, with 5 as the count of junction bases outside the gene matches. Sequences SEHNR (CDR1) and FQNEAQ (CDR2) are obtained from the germline V gene (reference sequence). Including the terminal cysteine and phenylalanine, the CDR3 comprises 15 residues. CDR3 DNA is the only sequence kept; it has 45 bases, read in frame from the first base. Only healthy Caucasian donors were included. The twin cohort consisted of three pairs of female monozygotic twins, all aged about 18 to 30 years. CD4+ and CD8+ T cell populations were isolated with positive isolation kits from Invitrogen. Library preparation employed 5' RACE. The data were produced on an Illumina HiSeq 2000. Template switching introduced a universal primer binding site; the final cDNA contained a unique molecular identifier, enabling accurate counting of TCR cDNA molecules. Specific primers in the conserved constant-segment region were used to synthesize first-strand cDNA for the TCR alpha and beta chains. To control for contamination, each cDNA library was double barcoded with a SMART-Mk sample barcode plus Illumina barcodes. TruSeq adapter sequences and Illumina sample barcodes were added in two successive PCR steps. Sequencing of the TCR alpha and beta cDNA libraries was done on the Illumina HiSeq platform using custom primers. The study's processing was this. Unique molecular identifiers were extracted from raw reads with MiGEC, and CDR3 positions were determined with MiXCR. For each individual, recombination models were inferred using an EM algorithm with the repgenHMM and IGoR tools. Shared clonotype analysis was performed with the tcR package in R, normalizing sharing by the product of cloneset sizes. Out-of-frame nonproductive sequences were analyzed to study raw recombination free of thymic and clonal selection effects. The public reads were reprocessed in TCRdb via fastp at Q25 and MiXCR, keeping in-frame beta chains. Rows merge per CDR3 protein into single entries with the most common DNA and genes. TCRdb's processing, not the authors', yielded these V and J calls. A total of around 490,000 distinct CDR3 sequences appear in this sample, 20% to 25% of them only once. Roughly 0.5% of the sample comes from the top ten.

The data are from a study of identical twins (dated by TCRdb to between 2015 and 2016). Study-level background: The study deep-sequenced TCR alpha and beta repertoires from monozygotic twins, unrelated adults of various ages and cord blood to test whether fetal clonotypes persist. To rule out contamination, the twin experiments were replicated at different times with different library preparation protocols.

What the work shows at the level of the full study, not this receptor alone: Compared with coincidental sharing between unrelated individuals, out-of-frame TCR alpha sequences shared between twins had an excess of sequences with low generation probability. Because the same donors could not be followed over many years, the conclusions depended on cross-sectional statistical analysis. Abundant cord blood beta clonotypes had fewer insertions, young adult naive repertoires showed a similar but weaker trend, and memory repertoires showed no such trend. In beta out-of-frame sequences, excess twin sharing was weaker, because having fewer shared sequences lowered the signal-to-noise ratio. Recombination models systematically underestimated out-of-frame TCR alpha sharing in monozygotic twins but agreed with sharing between unrelated individuals. Zero-insertion analyses could be partly confounded by invariant T cells such as MAIT and iNKT, although diverse VJ usage argued against such confounding for most clonotypes.

The same data also contributed to another study, on yellow fever vaccine responses in identical twins. The second paper further reports: The T cell response to vaccination in identical twins was reported by the authors to appear partly convergent and partly personalized. The study precisely tracked vaccine-responding T cell clones in identical twins.

This sequence originates from a woman aged 18-29 years in good health. The V and J genes are TRBV7-9 and TRBJ2-5; 8 junctional bases match TRBD1. Sample: CD4+ T cells sorted from blood. This receptor carries the CDR3 CASSLLRGPKETQYF. The DNA reads TGTGCCAGCAGCTTACTCAGGGGGCCAAAAGAGACCCAGTACTTC.